These T cell receptor beta chains were read from a single sample in a study of synovial regulatory T cells in juvenile arthritis. TCRdb's copy holds only in-frame clones and misses some; the assay was immunoSEQ multiplex PCR. This sample's table has about 10,000 clones. Sequenced sample: Treg cells from blood. The receptors here all came from a donor aged 2-35 years with juvenile idiopathic arthritis. Both conserved end residues are part of each CDR3. The size of a clone is reported for some rows only, either as once, few or many, or as a class for expanded clones.

abundance: NA; j_gene: TRBJ2-1; v_gene: TRBV13; CDR3aa: CASSSGPARKFF
abundance: NA; j_gene: TRBJ2-7; v_gene: TRBV27; CDR3aa: CASSPRPGQPYEQYF
abundance: NA; j_gene: TRBJ1-5; v_gene: TRBV4-2; CDR3aa: CASSPIGTGDSNQPQHF
abundance: NA; j_gene: TRBJ1-5; v_gene: TRBV19; CDR3aa: CASSPRASNQPQHF
abundance: NA; j_gene: TRBJ2-1; v_gene: TRBV10-1; CDR3aa: CASSESRTGYNEQFF
abundance: NA; j_gene: TRBJ2-2; v_gene: TRBV10-3; CDR3aa: CAIPGHPTGELFF
abundance: medium-sized; j_gene: TRBJ1-1; v_gene: TRBV4-1; CDR3aa: CASSQSGWGTEAFF
abundance: NA; j_gene: TRBJ1-1; v_gene: TRBV5-1; CDR3aa: CASRQGDTEAFF
abundance: NA; j_gene: TRBJ1-2; v_gene: TRBV4-3; CDR3aa: CASSLHRGRGYTF
abundance: NA; j_gene: TRBJ2-2; v_gene: TRBV4-1; CDR3aa: CASNLGTSGSRVTGELFF
abundance: NA; j_gene: TRBJ1-3; v_gene: TRBV10-1; CDR3aa: CASSATLRSGNTIYF
abundance: NA; j_gene: TRBJ1-1; v_gene: TRBV2; CDR3aa: CARGGQGNTEAFF